The 21 T cell receptor beta chains listed next were all sequenced from one sample in a study of blood T cells in healthy people across ages. A second PCR, run for about 7 to 11 cycles, used a sample-barcoded 5' primer plus a J-beta primer mix. TCRdb passed the 5' RACE reads through MiXCR, listing each CDR3 protein once. The sample yields some 1.1 million distinct CDR3 sequences, about two fifths seen once. Sample: blood. The source is a young man in good health.

The chain carries TRBV2 and TRBJ2-6; the D is unclear. The CDR3 is 16 residues long. V lost 11 bases and J 0 bases, leaving 17 bases between the germline ends. CDR1 is SNHLY and CDR2 is FYNNEI in the germline V gene. CDR3 amino acids: CASLNPGTSGANVLTF. CDR3 coding DNA: TGTGCCTCCTTGAACCCAGGAACCTCTGGGGCCAACGTCCTGACTTTC.

The V call is TRBV27, the J call TRBJ1-2; D remains unclear. The CDR3 length is 16 residues. The germline V and J ends were trimmed by 0 bases and 4 bases, with 15 bases remaining between them. The germline gives CDR1 MNHEY, CDR2 SMNVEV (reference sequence). DNA for the CDR3: TGTGCCAGCAGTTTATCCGTGCCCCCGGGATCCTATGGCTACACCTTC. Protein: CASSLSVPPGSYGYTF.

CDR3 loop: CASSDRGLEQYF. DNA of the CDR3: TGTGCCAGCAGTGACAGGGGACTGGAGCAGTACTTC. The rearrangement links TRBV6-2 or TRBV6-3 to TRBJ2-5; 8 nucleotides match TRBD1. CDR3 length equals 12 residues. Germline assignment: CDR1 MNHEY and CDR2 SVGEGT. Unmatched junction bases numbered 7, after V lost 5 bases and J lost 11 bases.

The rearrangement links TRBV12-3 or TRBV12-4 to TRBJ2-2; 8 positions agree with TRBD2. Trimming cost V 5 bases and J 8 bases; bases outside gene matches: 7. The CDR3 consists of 14 residues. The CDR3 nucleotides are TGTGCCAGCAGTCGGACGGGGGGGTCTGGGGAGCTGTTTTTT. Translation: CASSRTGGSGELFF.

The chain combines TRBV7-6 with TRBJ2-1, with 9 bases identical to TRBD2. The CDR3 length is 16 residues. Trimming cost V 1 base and J 3 bases; bases outside gene matches: 4. In germline, CDR1 is SGHVS, CDR2 FNYEAQ. The CDR3 loop reads CASSLVAGAIYNEQFF. The DNA of the CDR3 is TGTGCCAGCAGCTTAGTAGCGGGGGCCATCTACAATGAGCAGTTCTTC.

The gene calls are TRBV24-1 and TRBJ2-5; TRBD1 agrees at 7 bases. Trimming took 7 bases from V and 1 from J; bases not matched to a gene: 2. CDR3 length: 13 amino acids. The germline CDR1 and CDR2 sequences are KGHDR and SFDVKD. The CDR3 here is CATSGTVQETQYF. The CDR3 nucleotides read TGTGCCACCAGCGGGACAGTCCAAGAGACCCAGTACTTC.

The chain combines TRBV5-1 with TRBJ1-1; D gene ambiguous. The germline V gene has CDR1 SGHRS and CDR2 YFSETQ. CDR3 length: 14 amino acids. V gave up 4 bases and J gave up 5 bases, with 15 bases separating them. In DNA, the CDR3 is TGCGCCAGCAGCCCTGACGGGGTAAGGACTGAAGCTTTCTTT. It encodes CASSPDGVRTEAFF.

Details on this clonotype: One end of the junction does not line up with germline, which may come from a read error. The chain links TRBV10-3 to TRBJ2-3; 9 bases are shared with TRBD2. The CDR3 extends over 16 amino acids. Per the germline V gene, CDR1 is ENHRY and CDR2 is SYGVKD. The CDR3 protein is CAISDLAGPSTDTQYF. For the CDR3, the DNA is TGTGCCATCAGTGATCTAGCGGGACCGAGCACGGATACGCAGTATTTT.

This clonotype was counted at least ten times. This could be a read error, since a much larger clone is one nucleotide away. V and J are TRBV28 and TRBJ1-6, with D unclear. This CDR3 has 14 residues. The V gene's germline CDR1 is MDHEN and CDR2 SYDVKM. CDR3 amino acids: CASSLEVFNSPPHF. In DNA, the CDR3 is TGTGCCAGCAGTTTAGAGGTTTTTAATTCACCCCCCCACTTT.

The J gene is TRBJ1-2, the V gene TRBV10-3, with a possible D match to TRBD1 (5 bases). V shed 0 bases and J shed 3 bases, with 8 bases lying between them. Germline V gene lookup returns CDR1 ENHRY and CDR2 SYGVKD. The CDR3 spans 14 residues. CDR3 loop: CAISESRGDYGYTF. The CDR3 coding sequence is TGTGCCATCAGTGAGTCGAGGGGAGACTATGGCTACACCTTC.

J is TRBJ1-1 and V is TRBV7-9; 7 bases match TRBD1. Germline V CDR1 and CDR2: SEHNR, FQNEAQ (reference sequence). The J segment lost 6 bases and the V segment lost 1 base, leaving 8 bases of the junction unmatched. This CDR3 region has 15 residues. The CDR3 region is CASSLGGRGGPEAFF. DNA for the CDR3: TGTGCCAGCAGCTTAGGGGGACGAGGGGGCCCTGAAGCTTTCTTT. The full variable domain, with the rest looked up from reference TRBV7-9 and TRBJ1-1, is DTGVSQNPRHKITKRGQNVTFRCDPISEHNRLYWYRQTLGQGPEFLTYFQNEAQLEKSRLLSDRFSAERPKGSFSTLEIQRTEQGDSAMYLCASSLGGRGGPEAFFGQGTRLTVV.

This clonotype was seen a single time. This chain connects TRBV6-5 to TRBJ1-2, with D possibly TRBD1 on 6 matching bases. V lost 5 bases to trimming and J lost 7 bases, with 14 bases between them. The length of the CDR3 is 13 residues. From germline, CDR1 is MNHEY and CDR2 SVGAGI. CDR3 amino acids: CASSDVLGGGYTF. Here the CDR3 DNA reads TGTGCCAGCAGTGACGTTTTAGGGGGTGGCTACACCTTC.

The rearrangement uses TRBV20-1 and TRBJ1-2; tentative D call: TRBD1 (6 bases). The CDR3 runs to 14 residues. The V end lost 5 bases, the J end lost 4 bases, and 17 bases lay between the germline ends. CDR1 and CDR2 (germline): DFQATT, SNEGSKA (reference sequence). The CDR3 loop reads CSAGVRGGGYGYTF. The CDR3 nucleotides read TGCAGTGCTGGCGTAAGAGGAGGGGGCTATGGCTACACCTTC.

A remark on this clonotype: The junction departs from germline at one end; a sequencing error may be responsible. The chain uses TRBV5-5 and TRBJ2-1; the match to TRBD2 covers 8 bases. The CDR3 consists of 14 residues. The germline CDR1 and CDR2 sequences are SGHKS and YYEKEE (reference sequence). This chain's CDR3 is CTSSGKGTSNEQFF. CDR3 sequence (DNA): TGTACCAGCAGCGGGAAGGGGACTAGCAATGAGCAGTTCTTC. The full variable domain, its missing parts supplied by reference TRBV5-5 and TRBJ2-1, is DAGVTQSPTHLIKTRGQQVTLRCSPISGHKSVSWYQQVLGQGPQFIFQYYEKEERGRGNFPDRFSARQFPNYSSELNVNALLLGDSALYLCTSSGKGTSNEQFFGPGTRLTVL.

V and J are TRBV12-3 or TRBV12-4 and TRBJ2-3, with D possibly matching TRBD2 (6 bases). The CDR3 consists of 15 residues. Between the trimmed V and J ends, which lost 3 bases and 4 bases, there was a span of 14 bases. CDR3 DNA: TGTGCCAGCAGTTTTACGGGCGGGGTTGCAGATACGCAGTATTTT. Amino acids: CASSFTGGVADTQYF.

On this clonotype itself: One end of the junction fails to match germline, which may point to a read error. CDR3 protein: CASSLSGGSSPLHF. The DNA for the CDR3 is TGTGCCAGCAGCTTATCCGGGGGGAGTTCACCCCTCCACTTT. The chain has TRBV4-3 and TRBJ1-6; D might be TRBD1 (5 bases). The CDR3 length is 14 residues. Germline values: CDR1 LGHNA, CDR2 YSLEER.

This chain uses TRBV6-1 with TRBJ2-3; 7 bases agree with TRBD1. V lost 7 bases and J lost 6; bases outside the gene matches: 4. The germline CDR1 and CDR2 sequences are MNHNS and SASEGT. The CDR3 contains 12 residues. The CDR3 loop is CASKIGGDTQYF. In nucleotides, the CDR3 is TGTGCCAGCAAAATAGGGGGCGATACGCAGTATTTT.

This clonotype was seen a handful of times. The chain employs TRBV4-3 and TRBJ1-5; TRBD1 might be the D (6 bases). Germline V lookup: CDR1 LGHNA, CDR2 YSLEER. The V end was cut by 0 bases, the J end by 2 bases, with 17 bases between. The CDR3 is 18 residues long. CDR3 sequence reads: CASSQDWGPASGNQPQHF. CDR3 nucleotide sequence: TGCGCCAGCAGCCAAGATTGGGGGCCGGCGTCGGGCAATCAGCCCCAGCATTTT.

There are a few counts of this clonotype. This sequence joins TRBV4-1 and TRBJ2-5; the D gene is possibly TRBD1 (5 bases). The germline V gene has CDR1 MGHRA and CDR2 YSYEKL. The CDR3 spans 16 residues. Trimming pared 2 bases from V and 3 bases from J, leaving 16 bases between. CDR3 coding DNA: TGCGCCAGCAGCCAACACCCTCAGGGCTCGAAAGAGACCCAGTACTTC. Amino acids: CASSQHPQGSKETQYF.

The J gene is TRBJ1-6, the V gene TRBV2; D ambiguous. Germline lookup yields CDR1 SNHLY and CDR2 FYNNEI. With 5 bases removed from V and 13 bases from J, the gap between germline ends came to 12 bases. This CDR3 has 12 amino acids. DNA for the CDR3: TGTGCCAGCAGTCGGGGTGGATGGCCCCTCCACTTT. Translation gives CASSRGGWPLHF.

This chain uses TRBV7-9 with TRBJ1-5, with a possible D match to TRBD1 (6 bases). V lost 4 bases and J 5 bases, leaving 18 bases between the germline ends. The CDR3 runs 16 residues. The germline V gene encodes CDR1 SEHNR and CDR2 FQNEAQ (reference sequence). The CDR3 sequence is CASSSKVGQPDQPQHF. The DNA of the CDR3 is TGTGCCAGCAGCTCTAAGGTCGGACAGCCCGATCAGCCCCAGCATTTT.